This entry describes one T cell receptor (beta chain). Adults between roughly 18 and 89 years of age took part from 20 to 25 US areas. Cohort allocation depended upon clinical history that participants reported. TCRdb's table, derived via immunoSEQ multiplex PCR, lists solely in-frame clones and lacks some. The data hold more than 300,000 clones, with 70% to 90% observed a single time. V was shortened by 1 base and J by 6 bases, with 15 bases between the two germline ends. The CDR3 spans 14 residues. Germline V gives CDR1 GTSNPN, CDR2 SVGIG (reference sequence). This entry comes from a study of blood T cell repertoires in COVID-19. The wider study: COVID-19 samples collected from the United States, Italy and Spain covered acute and convalescent phases. T cells, B-cell-depleted T cells, or PBMCs supplied cDNA or gDNA.

The source material was PBMCs or T cells enriched from blood (not recorded which). The V call is TRBV30, the J call TRBJ1-2; possible D gene TRBD1, 5 bases. The sequence was obtained from a woman under 30 who had recovered from COVID-19. As DNA, the CDR3 is TGTGCCTGGAGTGAGCGCAGGGCCGAGAATGGCTACACCTTC. It specifies CAWSERRAENGYTF. The full variable domain, in which reference TRBV30 and TRBJ1-2 provide the parts outside the CDR3, is SQTIHQWPATLVQPVGSPLSLECTVEGTSNPNLYWYRQAAGRGLQLLFYSVGIGQISSEVPQNLSASRPQDRQFILSSKKLLLSDSGFYLCAWSERRAENGYTFGSGTRLTVV.